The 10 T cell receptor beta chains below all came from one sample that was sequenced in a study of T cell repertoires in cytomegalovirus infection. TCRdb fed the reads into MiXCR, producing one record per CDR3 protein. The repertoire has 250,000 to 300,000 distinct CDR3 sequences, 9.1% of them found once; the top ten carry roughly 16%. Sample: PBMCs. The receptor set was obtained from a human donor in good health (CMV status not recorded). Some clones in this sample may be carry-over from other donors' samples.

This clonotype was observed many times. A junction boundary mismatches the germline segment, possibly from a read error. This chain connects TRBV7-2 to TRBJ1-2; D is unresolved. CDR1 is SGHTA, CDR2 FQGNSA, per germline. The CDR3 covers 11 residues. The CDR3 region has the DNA TGTGCCAGCAGCTTAGGGGCAGCGTATTACTTC. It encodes CASSLGAAYYF.

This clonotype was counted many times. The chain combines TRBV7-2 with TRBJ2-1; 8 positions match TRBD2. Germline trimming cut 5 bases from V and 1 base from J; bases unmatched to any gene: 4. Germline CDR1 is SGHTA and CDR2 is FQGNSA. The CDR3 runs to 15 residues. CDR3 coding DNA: TGTGCCAGCAGCCTCGGGGGGGGTTCCTACAATGAGCAGTTCTTC. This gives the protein CASSLGGGSYNEQFF.

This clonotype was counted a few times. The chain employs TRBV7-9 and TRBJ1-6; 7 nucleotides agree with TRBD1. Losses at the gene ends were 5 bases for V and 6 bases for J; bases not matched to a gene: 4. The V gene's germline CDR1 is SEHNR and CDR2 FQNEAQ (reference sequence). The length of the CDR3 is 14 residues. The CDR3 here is CASSTGVGNSPLHF. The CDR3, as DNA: TGTGCCAGCAGCACAGGGGTAGGTAATTCACCCCTCCACTTT.

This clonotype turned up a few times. CDR3 residues: CSVGPDSNYGYTF. CDR3 DNA sequence: TGCAGCGTTGGCCCGGACAGCAATTATGGCTACACCTTC. The gene calls are TRBV29-1 and TRBJ1-2; perhaps TRBD1 as D (6 bases). V was clipped by 4 bases and J by 5 bases, with 14 bases between them. CDR1 and CDR2 (germline): SQVTM, ANQGSEA. There are 13 residues in the CDR3.

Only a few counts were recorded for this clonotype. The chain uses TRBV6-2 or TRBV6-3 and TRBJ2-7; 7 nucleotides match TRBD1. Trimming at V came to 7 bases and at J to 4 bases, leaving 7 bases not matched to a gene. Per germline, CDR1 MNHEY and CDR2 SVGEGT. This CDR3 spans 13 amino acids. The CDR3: CASKRDSRYEQYF. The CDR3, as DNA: TGTGCCAGCAAACGGGACAGCCGGTACGAGCAGTACTTC.

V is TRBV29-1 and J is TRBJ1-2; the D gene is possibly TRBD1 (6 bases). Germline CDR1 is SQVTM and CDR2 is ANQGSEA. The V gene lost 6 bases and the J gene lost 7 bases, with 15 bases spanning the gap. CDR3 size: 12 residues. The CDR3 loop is CSVPGQEAGYTF. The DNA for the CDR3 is TGCAGCGTCCCGGGACAAGAGGCTGGCTACACCTTC.

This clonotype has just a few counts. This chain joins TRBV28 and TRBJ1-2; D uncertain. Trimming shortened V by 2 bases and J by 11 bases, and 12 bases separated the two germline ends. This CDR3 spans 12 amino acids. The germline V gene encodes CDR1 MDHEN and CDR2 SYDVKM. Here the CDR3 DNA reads TGTGCCAGCAGTTTAGTCCCGGGCGTTTACACCTTC. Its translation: CASSLVPGVYTF.

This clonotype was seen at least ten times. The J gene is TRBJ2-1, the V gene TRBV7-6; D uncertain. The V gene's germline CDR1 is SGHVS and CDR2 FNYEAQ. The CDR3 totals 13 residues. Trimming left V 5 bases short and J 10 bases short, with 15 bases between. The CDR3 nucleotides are TGTGCCAGCAGCCTTTTGGCTATGGGGGAGCAGTTCTTC. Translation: CASSLLAMGEQFF.

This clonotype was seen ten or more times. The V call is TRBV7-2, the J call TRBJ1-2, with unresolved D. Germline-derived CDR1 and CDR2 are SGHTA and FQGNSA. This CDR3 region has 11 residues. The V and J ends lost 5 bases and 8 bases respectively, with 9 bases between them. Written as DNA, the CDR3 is TGTGCCAGCAGCCCCGGGTACGGCTACACCTTC. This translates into CASSPGYGYTF.

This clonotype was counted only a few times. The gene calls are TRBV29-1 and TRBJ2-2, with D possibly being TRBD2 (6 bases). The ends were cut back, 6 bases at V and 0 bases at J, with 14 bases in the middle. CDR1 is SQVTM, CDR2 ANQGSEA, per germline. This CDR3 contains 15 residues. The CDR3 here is CSVRSGGANTGELFF. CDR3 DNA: TGCAGCGTCCGGAGTGGAGGGGCGAACACCGGGGAGCTGTTTTTT.